The 5 T cell receptor beta chains below come from one sample, sequenced in a study of blood T cell repertoires in COVID-19. This table comes from immunoSEQ multiplex PCR, and its TCRdb copy is limited to in-frame clones, with some not included. The table records more than 100,000 clones, 84% of them present only once. The sample consisted of peripheral blood. The origin of the receptors is a human donor in a cohort sampled during active or convalescent COVID-19.

V and J are TRBV11-3 and TRBJ2-7, with TRBD1 as a possible D gene (6 bases). V lost 3 bases to trimming and J lost 2 bases, with 11 bases between them. Per the germline V gene, CDR1 is SGHNT and CDR2 is YENEEA. This CDR3 contains 14 residues. The CDR3 sequence: CASSFRDTTYEQYF. In nucleotides, the CDR3 is TGTGCCAGCAGCTTTAGGGACACCACCTACGAGCAGTACTTC. The full variable domain, in which reference TRBV11-3 and TRBJ2-7 provide the parts outside the CDR3, is EAGVVQSPRYKIIEKKQPVAFWCNPISGHNTLYWYLQNLGQGPELLIRYENEEAVDDSQLPKDRFSAERLKGVDSTLKIQPAELGDSAVYLCASSFRDTTYEQYFGPGTRLTVT.

The V and J genes are TRBV19 and TRBJ2-1; tentatively, D is TRBD1 (6 bases). This CDR3 has 15 residues. V was clipped by 3 bases and J by 0 bases, with 9 bases between them. From germline, CDR1 is LNHDA and CDR2 SQIVND (reference sequence). The CDR3 loop reads CASSIGQSSYNEQFF. In DNA form, the CDR3 reads TGTGCCAGTAGTATTGGACAGAGCTCCTACAATGAGCAGTTCTTC.

This clone is a singleton in its sample. The chain employs TRBV9 and TRBJ2-1; 13 bases are shared with TRBD2. This CDR3 has 14 amino acids. The junction had 3 bases not matched to a gene; V was cut back by 3 bases and J by 9 bases. The germline gives CDR1 SGDLS, CDR2 YYNGEE. CDR3 in DNA: TGTGCCAGCAGCGCGACTAGCGGGGGGAGTGAGCAGTTCTTC. This gives the protein CASSATSGGSEQFF.

The chain combines TRBV2 with TRBJ1-4; TRBD1 is a possible D gene (5 bases). Germline V gives CDR1 SNHLY, CDR2 FYNNEI. The CDR3 is made up of 15 amino acids. V lost 4 bases to trimming and J lost 6 bases, with 15 bases between them. The DNA of the CDR3 is TGTGCCAGCAGTGGCCGGGGGGACGTGGATGAAAAACTGTTTTTT. Amino acids: CASSGRGDVDEKLFF. The full variable domain, rest sourced from reference TRBV2 and TRBJ1-4, is EPEVTQTPSHQVTQMGQEVILRCVPISNHLYFYWYRQILGQKVEFLVSFYNNEISEKSEIFDDQFSVERPDGSNFTLKIRSTKLEDSAMYFCASSGRGDVDEKLFFGSGTQLSVL.

The count of this clone is one. This rearrangement joins TRBV7-9 to TRBJ1-1; D is ambiguous. The CDR3 runs 13 residues. V lost 5 bases and J 1 base, leaving 8 bases between the germline ends. The germline gives CDR1 SEHNR, CDR2 FQNEAQ (reference sequence). CDR3 DNA: TGTGCCAGCAGCCGAGAGCGGAACACTGAAGCTTTCTTT. This translates into CASSRERNTEAFF.